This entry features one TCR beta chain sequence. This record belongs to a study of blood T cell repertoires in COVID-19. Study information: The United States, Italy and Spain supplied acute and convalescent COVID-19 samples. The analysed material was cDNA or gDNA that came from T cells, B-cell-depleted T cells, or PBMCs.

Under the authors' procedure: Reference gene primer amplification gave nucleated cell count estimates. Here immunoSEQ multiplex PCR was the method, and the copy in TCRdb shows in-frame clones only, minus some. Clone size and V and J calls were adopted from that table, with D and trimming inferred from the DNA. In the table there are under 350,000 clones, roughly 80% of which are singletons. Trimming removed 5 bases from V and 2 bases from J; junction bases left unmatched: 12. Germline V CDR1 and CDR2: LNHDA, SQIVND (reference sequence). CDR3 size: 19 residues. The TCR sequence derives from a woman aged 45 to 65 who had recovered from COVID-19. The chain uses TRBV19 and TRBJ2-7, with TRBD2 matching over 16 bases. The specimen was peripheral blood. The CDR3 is CASSLFPGLAGGPPYEQYF. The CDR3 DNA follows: TGTGCCAGTAGTCTCTTCCCGGGACTAGCGGGAGGGCCCCCCTACGAGCAGTACTTC.